This TCR beta chain was observed in a study of T cell responses to AZD1222 COVID-19 vaccine. Study-level findings and limits: In a largely white British group with more females than males, clonal diversity was possibly underestimated.

Worth noting for this clone: Antigen unknown.

This CDR3 spans 16 amino acids. The junction had 11 bases not matched to a gene; V was cut back by 5 bases and J by 2 bases. Germline loops: CDR1 MDHEN, CDR2 SYDVKM. The method was immunoSEQ multiplex PCR; TCRdb's version includes in-frame clones alone and lacks a portion of them. The top ten clones hold roughly 3.9% of a sample with some 120,000 clones, roughly 88% of them seen once. The sequenced sample was peripheral blood, obtained on day 0 of MenACWY control vaccination. This TCR was recovered from an adult in good health. The chain links TRBV28 to TRBJ2-7, with 8 positions matching TRBD1. The CDR3 protein is CASSVRQGNRPYEQYF. CDR3 DNA: TGTGCCAGCAGTGTACGACAGGGGAATAGGCCCTACGAGCAGTACTTC.